This TCR beta chain was sequenced for a study of blood T cells in healthy people across ages. Study results and caveats: Roughly linearly, TCR beta diversity per million T cells fell as age increased. The study could not conclusively compare naive and antigen-experienced cells, given its unsorted PBMCs.

The CDR3 contains 12 residues. Trimming took off 7 bases at V and 6 bases at J, with 12 bases between the two ends. Germline assignment: CDR1 LNHDA and CDR2 SQIVND (reference sequence). Comment on this clonotype: Its specificity is not known.

It was with a sample-barcoded 5' primer and a J-beta primer mix that a second PCR of about 6 to 11 cycles was run. Via MiXCR, TCRdb re-called the 5' RACE reads, giving one row per CDR3 protein. The table has around 520,000 distinct CDR3 sequences, around 27% seen once; the top ten hold approximately 3.6%. A minimum of 6 million PBMCs was isolated per sample. These records were also assigned to another study, of T cells of mothers and their children. According to that study: No clones detected were persistent microchimeric T cell clones.

This clonotype was sampled from a boy aged 2-9 years in good health. The chain uses TRBV19 and TRBJ1-2, with D perhaps matching TRBD1 (5 bases). The sample taken for sequencing was blood. The CDR3 DNA sequence: TGTGCCAGTACCGACAGTCCCAATGGCTACACCTTC. Amino acids: CASTDSPNGYTF.